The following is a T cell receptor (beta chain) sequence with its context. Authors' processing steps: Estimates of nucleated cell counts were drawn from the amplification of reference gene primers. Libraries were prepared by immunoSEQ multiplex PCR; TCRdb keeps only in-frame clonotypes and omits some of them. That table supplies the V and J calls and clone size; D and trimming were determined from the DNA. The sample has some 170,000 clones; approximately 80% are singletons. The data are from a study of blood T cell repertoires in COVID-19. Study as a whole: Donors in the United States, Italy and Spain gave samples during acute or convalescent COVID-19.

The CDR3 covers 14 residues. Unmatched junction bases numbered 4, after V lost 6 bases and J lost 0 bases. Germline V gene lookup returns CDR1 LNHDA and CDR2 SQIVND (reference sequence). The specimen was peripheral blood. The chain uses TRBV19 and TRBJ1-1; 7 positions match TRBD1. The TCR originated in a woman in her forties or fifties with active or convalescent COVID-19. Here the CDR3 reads CASRRGPVNTEAFF. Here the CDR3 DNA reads TGTGCCAGTAGGAGGGGGCCAGTGAACACTGAAGCTTTCTTT.